The 27 T cell receptor beta chains reported below all come from one sample, sequenced in a study of OX40 agonist ivuxolimab in advanced cancers. Clones were read by immunoSEQ multiplex PCR, and TCRdb kept only the in-frame ones, dropping some. Of around 22,000 clones in the sample, approximately 85% were seen once. Specimen: CD4+ or CD8+ T cells sorted from blood, collected in a trial of the OX40 agonist ivuxolimab. The receptor source for this set is an adult with an advanced solid tumor such as melanoma, head and neck, liver or kidney cancer.

V is TRBV11-2 and J is TRBJ2-7; the D is unclear. With 1 base removed from V and 0 bases from J, the gap between germline ends came to 16 bases. Germline lookup yields CDR1 SGHAT and CDR2 FQNNGV. This CDR3 has 17 amino acids. This CDR3 reads CASSLVPPGSSSYEQYF. In DNA form, the CDR3 reads TGTGCCAGCAGCTTAGTCCCCCCGGGTAGTTCCTCCTACGAGCAGTACTTC.

This clone was observed a few times. This chain links TRBV2 with TRBJ1-5, with TRBD1 as a possible D gene (6 bases). The germline gives CDR1 SNHLY, CDR2 FYNNEI. This CDR3 region has 15 residues. V lost 6 bases and J lost 6, with 18 bases in between. CDR3 protein: CASSSLGGPSQPQHF. CDR3 sequence (DNA): TGTGCCAGCAGCTCCCTGGGGGGCCCCAGTCAGCCCCAGCATTTT.

This chain links TRBV6-5 with TRBJ1-1; D is ambiguous. Germline CDR1 reads MNHEY; CDR2 reads SVGAGI. The V end lost 5 bases, the J end lost 4 bases, and 17 bases lay between the germline ends. The CDR3 runs 15 residues. The CDR3 here is CASSRRVSGSTEAFF. The CDR3 nucleotides read TGTGCCAGCAGTCGAAGGGTGTCCGGGAGCACTGAAGCTTTCTTT.

The chain employs TRBV5-1 and TRBJ2-1; 10 bases are a match to TRBD2. This CDR3 contains 15 residues. J lost 4 bases, V lost 4 bases, and 5 bases had no gene match. CDR1 and CDR2 (germline): SGHRS, YFSETQ. The CDR3 DNA reads as TGCGCCAGCAGCCTTAGCGGGAGGCCTTACAATGAGCAGTTCTTC. Its translation: CASSLSGRPYNEQFF.

The chain links TRBV27 to TRBJ1-2, with a possible D match to TRBD1 (5 bases). CDR1 MNHEY and CDR2 SMNVEV come from the germline V gene (reference sequence). V gave up 3 bases and J gave up 4 bases, with 9 bases separating them. The CDR3 has 13 amino acids. This CDR3 reads CASSFGQGYGYTF. The CDR3 DNA reads as TGTGCCAGCAGTTTTGGCCAGGGCTATGGCTACACCTTC.

The genes are TRBV30 and TRBJ2-1; D not resolved. The V gene lost 1 base and the J gene lost 12 bases, with 16 bases spanning the gap. The CDR3 sequence is 13 residues long. CDR1 is GTSNPN, CDR2 SVGIG, per germline (reference sequence). The CDR3 spells CAWSDSRTGAQFF. In DNA, the CDR3 is TGTGCCTGGAGTGATTCCAGGACGGGTGCGCAGTTCTTC.

CDR3 bases: TGTGCCACCAGCAGAGATCCCACAACTAAACGGGGGGAGCTGTTTTTT. It translates to CATSRDPTTKRGELFF. The chain combines TRBV15 with TRBJ2-2; D remains ambiguous. Per germline, CDR1 LNHNV and CDR2 YYDKDF (reference sequence). The CDR3 consists of 16 residues. With 0 bases removed from V and 8 bases from J, the gap between germline ends came to 16 bases.

V and J are TRBV11-1 and TRBJ2-1; D might be TRBD2 (5 bases). The CDR3 covers 15 residues. V was clipped by 8 bases and J by 0 bases, with 14 bases between them. Germline values: CDR1 SGHAT, CDR2 FQDESV (reference sequence). The CDR3 protein is CASGGRTSSYNEQFF. CDR3 sequence (DNA): TGTGCCAGCGGAGGCAGAACAAGCTCCTACAATGAGCAGTTCTTC.

This clone has only one observation. This chain's CDR3 is CASSPPDRVYEQYF. The DNA for the CDR3 is TGTGCCAGCAGCCCTCCGGACAGGGTCTACGAGCAGTACTTC. The J gene is TRBJ2-7, the V gene TRBV11-3; TRBD1 matches 8 bases. CDR1 and CDR2 (germline): SGHNT, YENEEA. V gave up 5 bases and J gave up 3 bases; unmatched junction bases: 6. The CDR3 contains 14 residues.

V gene TRBV30 combines with J gene TRBJ1-5, with 7 positions matching TRBD1. The CDR3 contains 18 residues. Germline trimming cut 3 bases from V and 5 bases from J; bases unmatched to any gene: 19. Germline values: CDR1 GTSNPN, CDR2 SVGIG (reference sequence). The CDR3 coding sequence is TGTGCCTGGAGGGGGTGGGCGAGGGACAGAGATCCGGATCAGCCCCAGCATTTT. This codes for CAWRGWARDRDPDQPQHF.

V and J are TRBV15 and TRBJ1-4, with 9 bases that match TRBD1. Germline loops: CDR1 LNHNV, CDR2 YYDKDF (reference sequence). V lost 1 base, J lost 8 bases, and 8 bases stayed unmatched. The CDR3 has 16 residues. DNA for the CDR3: TGTGCCACCAGCAGAGGGAAGACAGGGGGGTCCGAAAAACTGTTTTTT. Residues: CATSRGKTGGSEKLFF.

This clone was picked up one time. The V call is TRBV5-1, the J call TRBJ2-1; 8 nucleotides line up with TRBD2. The CDR3 is 15 residues long. In germline, CDR1 is SGHRS, CDR2 YFSETQ. The trim removed 5 bases at V and 0 bases at J, leaving 4 bases unmatched. The CDR3 DNA is TGCGCCAGCAGGGTGAGCGGGGGCTCCTACAATGAGCAGTTCTTC. Protein: CASRVSGGSYNEQFF.

Written as DNA, the CDR3 is TGTGCCAGCAGCTTAGTAGCCGGACACCGCTTCCCAAACACCATATATTTT. This translates into CASSLVAGHRFPNTIYF. The chain combines TRBV11-3 with TRBJ1-3, with D perhaps matching TRBD1 (5 bases). The germline CDR1 and CDR2 sequences are SGHNT and YENEEA. V was shortened by 1 base and J by 6 bases, with 19 bases between the two germline ends. There are 17 residues in the CDR3.

The chain is built from TRBV4-1 and TRBJ1-1; 7 nucleotides match TRBD1. The germline CDR1 and CDR2 sequences are MGHRA and YSYEKL. J gave up 9 bases and V 0 bases, and 16 bases lay outside the gene matches. The CDR3 has 17 amino acids. The CDR3 is CASSQDRFGTAVRKAFF. The CDR3 bases are TGCGCCAGCAGCCAAGATCGGTTCGGGACAGCCGTACGGAAAGCTTTCTTT.

The rearrangement links TRBV5-1 to TRBJ1-3; D is ambiguous. This CDR3 comprises 10 residues. Deletions cut 5 bases from V and 8 bases from J, with 5 bases between. Germline assignment: CDR1 SGHRS and CDR2 YFSETQ. The CDR3 protein is CASRWDTIYF. The CDR3, as DNA: TGCGCCAGCAGATGGGACACCATATATTTT.

The chain combines TRBV9 with TRBJ2-7; 9 bases line up with TRBD1. The junction had 1 base not matched to a gene; V was cut back by 0 bases and J by 3 bases. In germline, CDR1 is SGDLS, CDR2 YYNGEE. There are 14 residues in the CDR3. CDR3 nucleotides: TGTGCCAGCAGCGTAGGGGACAGGGACTACGAGCAGTACTTC. Its protein product is CASSVGDRDYEQYF.

This chain connects TRBV18 to TRBJ2-1, with D possibly matching TRBD2 (5 bases). The CDR3 covers 13 residues. Trimming took off 6 bases at V and 7 bases at J, with 13 bases between the two ends. From germline, CDR1 is KGHSH and CDR2 LQKENI. The CDR3 nucleotides read TGTGCCAGCTCGACCGGTGGAGGAAATGAGCAGTTCTTC. Translation: CASSTGGGNEQFF.

As for this clone: The same CDR3 can be traced to other DNA sequences in this sample. The CDR3 DNA reads TGTGCCAGTAGCGTGGACAGGGGGAAGAGCTACACCTTC. It is translated as CASSVDRGKSYTF. The gene calls are TRBV19 and TRBJ1-2, with 10 bases identical to TRBD1. The CDR3 is 13 residues long. Germline CDR1 is LNHDA and CDR2 is SQIVND (reference sequence). J gave up 9 bases and V 6 bases, and 7 bases lay outside the gene matches.

The rearrangement joins TRBV4-2 to TRBJ1-2, with TRBD1 identical over 12 bases. V lost 4 bases, J lost 6 bases, and 12 bases stayed unmatched. The CDR3 is made up of 17 amino acids. Per the germline V gene, CDR1 is LGHNA and CDR2 is YNFKEQ. The CDR3 DNA reads as TGTGCCAGCAGCCCCGAAGGGACAGGGGGCCGATTTGATGGCTACACCTTC. Its translation is CASSPEGTGGRFDGYTF.

This chain links TRBV18 with TRBJ2-7; 7 bases align to TRBD2. The CDR3 has 17 residues. Germline-derived CDR1 and CDR2 are KGHSH and LQKENI. Trimming removed 6 bases from V and 0 bases from J; junction bases left unmatched: 14. CDR3 amino acids: CASSPRTSGILSYEQYF. Written as DNA, the CDR3 is TGTGCCAGCTCGCCGCGGACAAGCGGGATTCTCTCCTACGAGCAGTACTTC.

The V call is TRBV4-3, the J call TRBJ1-3; no clear D gene. Germline lookup yields CDR1 LGHNA and CDR2 YSLEER. The CDR3 covers 15 residues. Trimming removed 1 base from V and 0 bases from J, with 7 bases in between. CDR3 coding DNA: TGCGCCAGCAGCCAAGTGGGGAGCTCTGGAAACACCATATATTTT. Its protein is CASSQVGSSGNTIYF.

The chain combines TRBV11-2 with TRBJ2-5; possibly TRBD1 for D (6 bases). Trimming stripped 5 bases from V and 4 bases from J, with 17 bases between. CDR3 length: 15 amino acids. Germline CDR1 reads SGHAT; CDR2 reads FQNNGV. The CDR3 loop is CASSPRHMGAETQYF. The DNA of the CDR3 is TGTGCCAGCAGCCCACGGCACATGGGGGCAGAGACCCAGTACTTC.

The chain has TRBV7-3 and TRBJ2-5; D is unresolved. This CDR3 has 13 residues. V lost 1 base and J 5 bases, leaving 8 bases between the germline ends. Germline V gives CDR1 SGHTA, CDR2 FQGTGA. CDR3 residues: CASSLSVGETQYF. The CDR3, as DNA: TGTGCCAGCAGCTTAAGCGTGGGGGAGACCCAGTACTTC.

The chain carries TRBV9 and TRBJ2-3; D is unresolved. The CDR3 length is 15 residues. Germline CDR1 and CDR2: SGDLS and YYNGEE. The germline V and J ends were trimmed by 0 bases and 2 bases, with 10 bases remaining between them. This chain's CDR3 is CASSVVGSFTDTQYF. The CDR3 coding sequence is TGTGCCAGCAGCGTAGTAGGTTCCTTCACAGATACGCAGTATTTT. The complete variable domain, with remaining parts taken from reference TRBV9 and TRBJ2-3, reads DSGVTQTPKHLITATGQRVTLRCSPRSGDLSVYWYQQSLDQGLQFLIQYYNGEERAKGNILERFSAQQFPDLHSELNLSSLELGDSALYFCASSVVGSFTDTQYFGPGTRLTVL.

This clone appeared a single time. V usage is TRBV19 and J usage is TRBJ2-5; D may correspond to TRBD1 or TRBD2 (6 bases each). Trimming shortened V by 11 bases and J by 5 bases, and 21 bases separated the two germline ends. CDR1 and CDR2 from the germline V gene are LNHDA and SQIVND (reference sequence). The CDR3 runs to 14 residues. This CDR3 reads CASAGGAGQETQYF. CDR3 sequence (DNA): TGTGCCTCAGCTGGGGGCGCGGGGCAGGAGACCCAGTACTTC.

The V call is TRBV2, the J call TRBJ2-1, with TRBD2 identical over 11 bases. The CDR3 extends over 15 amino acids. Germline V gene sequence: CDR1 SNHLY, CDR2 FYNNEI. The trim removed 3 bases at V and 8 bases at J, leaving 6 bases unmatched. The CDR3 DNA sequence: TGTGCCAGCAGTGAGTTAGCGGGGGGGAATGATGAGCAGTTCTTC. Translating gives CASSELAGGNDEQFF.

The rearrangement links TRBV19 to TRBJ2-5, with D maybe TRBD1 (5 bases). The J call may be mistaken, given a closer DNA end match to TRBJ2-7. The CDR3 covers 14 residues. Germline CDR1 is LNHDA and CDR2 is SQIVND (reference sequence). CDR3 region: CATKVTVRSYEQYF. CDR3 DNA: TGTGCCACCAAAGTGACAGTTCGCTCCTACGAGCAGTACTTC.